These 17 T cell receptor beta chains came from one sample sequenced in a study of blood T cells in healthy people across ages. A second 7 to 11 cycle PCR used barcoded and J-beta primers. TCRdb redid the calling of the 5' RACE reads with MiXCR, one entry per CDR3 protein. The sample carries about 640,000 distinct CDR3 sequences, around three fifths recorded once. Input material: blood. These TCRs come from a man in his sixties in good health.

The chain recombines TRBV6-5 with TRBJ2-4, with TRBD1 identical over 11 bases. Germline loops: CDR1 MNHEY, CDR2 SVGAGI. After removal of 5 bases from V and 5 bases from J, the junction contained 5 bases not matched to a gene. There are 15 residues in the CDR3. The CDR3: CASSKRTGGQNIQYF. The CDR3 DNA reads TGTGCCAGCAGTAAAAGGACAGGGGGCCAAAACATTCAGTACTTC.

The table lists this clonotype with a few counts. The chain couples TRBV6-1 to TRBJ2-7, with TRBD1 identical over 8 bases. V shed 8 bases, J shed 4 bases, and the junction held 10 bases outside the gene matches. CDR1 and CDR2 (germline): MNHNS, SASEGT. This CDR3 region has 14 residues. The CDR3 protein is CASVTDRGRYEQYF. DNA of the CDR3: TGTGCCAGCGTTACAGACAGGGGCCGTTACGAGCAGTACTTC.

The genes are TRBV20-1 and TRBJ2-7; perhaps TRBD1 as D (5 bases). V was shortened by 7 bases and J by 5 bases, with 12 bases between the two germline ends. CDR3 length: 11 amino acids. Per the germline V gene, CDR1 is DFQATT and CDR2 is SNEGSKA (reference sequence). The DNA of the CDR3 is TGCAGTGTCCCCATAGGGGACGAGCAGTACTTC. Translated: CSVPIGDEQYF.

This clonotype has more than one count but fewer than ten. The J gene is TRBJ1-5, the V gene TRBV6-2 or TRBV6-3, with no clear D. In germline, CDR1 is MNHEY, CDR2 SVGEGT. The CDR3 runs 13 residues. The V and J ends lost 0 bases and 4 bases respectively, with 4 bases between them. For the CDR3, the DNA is TGTGCCAGCAGTTACTCTCGGAATCAGCCCCAGCATTTT. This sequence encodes CASSYSRNQPQHF.

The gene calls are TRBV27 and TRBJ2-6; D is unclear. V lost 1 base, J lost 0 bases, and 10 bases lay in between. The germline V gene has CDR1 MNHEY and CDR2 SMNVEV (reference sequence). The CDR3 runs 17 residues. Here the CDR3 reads CASSLLRGASGANVLTF. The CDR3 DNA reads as TGTGCCAGCAGTTTATTACGAGGTGCCTCTGGGGCCAACGTCCTGACTTTC.

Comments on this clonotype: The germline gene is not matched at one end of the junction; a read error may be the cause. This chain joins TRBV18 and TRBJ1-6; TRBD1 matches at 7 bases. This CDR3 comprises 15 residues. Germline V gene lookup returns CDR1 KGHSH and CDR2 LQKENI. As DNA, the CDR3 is TGCGCCAGCTCACCCACCGACAGGGCAGGTTCACCCCTCCACTTT. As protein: CASSPTDRAGSPLHF.

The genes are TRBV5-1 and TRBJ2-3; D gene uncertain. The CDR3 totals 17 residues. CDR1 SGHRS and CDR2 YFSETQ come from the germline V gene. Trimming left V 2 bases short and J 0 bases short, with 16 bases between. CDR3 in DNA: TGCGCCAGCAGCTTTGTACCACAGTCCTTTAGCACAGATACGCAGTATTTT. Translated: CASSFVPQSFSTDTQYF.

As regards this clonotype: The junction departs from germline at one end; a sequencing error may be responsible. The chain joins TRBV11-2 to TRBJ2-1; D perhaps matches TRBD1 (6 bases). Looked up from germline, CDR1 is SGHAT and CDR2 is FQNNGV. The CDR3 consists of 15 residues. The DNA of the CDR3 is TGTGCCAACAGCTCCGGACAGCCGGCCTACAATGAGCAGTTCTTC. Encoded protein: CANSSGQPAYNEQFF.

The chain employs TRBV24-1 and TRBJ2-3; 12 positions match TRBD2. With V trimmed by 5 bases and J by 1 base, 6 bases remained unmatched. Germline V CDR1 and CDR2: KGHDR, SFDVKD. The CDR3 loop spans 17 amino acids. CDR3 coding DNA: TGTGCCACCAGTGGTCGGACTAGCGGGGAAGGCACAGATACGCAGTATTTT. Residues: CATSGRTSGEGTDTQYF.

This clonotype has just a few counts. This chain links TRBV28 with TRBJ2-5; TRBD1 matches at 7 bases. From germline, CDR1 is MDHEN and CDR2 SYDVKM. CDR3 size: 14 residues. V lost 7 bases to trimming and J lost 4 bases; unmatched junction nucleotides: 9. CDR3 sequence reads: CASTRTGYGETQYF. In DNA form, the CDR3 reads TGTGCCAGCACCCGGACAGGCTACGGAGAGACCCAGTACTTC.

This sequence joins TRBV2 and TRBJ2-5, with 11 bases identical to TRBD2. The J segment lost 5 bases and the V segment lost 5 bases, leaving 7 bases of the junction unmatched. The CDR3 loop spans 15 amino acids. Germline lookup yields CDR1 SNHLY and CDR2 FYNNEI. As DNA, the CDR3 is TGTGCCAGCAGTTCCGGACTAGCGGGCGGTGAGACCCAGTACTTC. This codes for CASSSGLAGGETQYF.

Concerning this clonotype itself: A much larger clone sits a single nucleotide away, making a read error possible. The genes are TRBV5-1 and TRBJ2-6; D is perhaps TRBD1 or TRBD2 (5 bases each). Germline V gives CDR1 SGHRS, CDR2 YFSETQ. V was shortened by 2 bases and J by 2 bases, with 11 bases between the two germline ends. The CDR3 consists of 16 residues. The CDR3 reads CASSLLGVPGANVLTF. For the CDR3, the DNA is TGCGCCAGCAGCTTACTGGGGGTCCCTGGGGCCAACGTCCTGACTTTC. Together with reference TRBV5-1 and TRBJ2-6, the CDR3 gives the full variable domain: KAGVTQTPRYLIKTRGQQVTLSCSPISGHRSVSWYQQTPGQGLQFLFEYFSETQRNKGNFPGRFSGRQFSNSRSEMNVSTLELGDSALYLCASSLLGVPGANVLTFGAGSRLTVL.

CDR3 loop: CASSQGDRIIKGYEQYF. The CDR3, as DNA: TGTGCCAGCAGCCAAGGGGACCGCATAATAAAAGGGTACGAGCAGTACTTC. The chain is built from TRBV3-1 and TRBJ2-7; D assignment may be TRBD1 or TRBD2 (5 bases each). Trimming took off 1 base at V and 4 bases at J, with 20 bases between the two ends. The germline V gene encodes CDR1 LGHDT and CDR2 YNNKEL (reference sequence). CDR3 length: 17 residues.

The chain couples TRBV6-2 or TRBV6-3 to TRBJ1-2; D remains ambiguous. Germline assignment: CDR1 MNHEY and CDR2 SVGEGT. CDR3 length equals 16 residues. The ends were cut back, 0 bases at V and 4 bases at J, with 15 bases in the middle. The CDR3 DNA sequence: TGTGCCAGCAGTTACTCCTTAGGTGGAGGGTCCTATGGCTACACCTTC. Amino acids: CASSYSLGGGSYGYTF.

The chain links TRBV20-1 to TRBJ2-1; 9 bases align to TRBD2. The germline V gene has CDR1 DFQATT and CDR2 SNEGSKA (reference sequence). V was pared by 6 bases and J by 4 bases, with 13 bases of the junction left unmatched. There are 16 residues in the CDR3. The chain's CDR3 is CSASSRRGGLYNEQFF. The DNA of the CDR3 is TGCAGTGCCAGTTCCCGGCGGGGGGGCTTATACAATGAGCAGTTCTTC.

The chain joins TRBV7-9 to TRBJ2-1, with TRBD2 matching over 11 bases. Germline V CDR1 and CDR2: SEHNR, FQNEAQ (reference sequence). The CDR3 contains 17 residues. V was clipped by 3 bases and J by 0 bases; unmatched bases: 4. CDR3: CASSLILAGVSYNEQFF. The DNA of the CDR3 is TGTGCCAGCAGCTTGATACTAGCGGGGGTCTCCTACAATGAGCAGTTCTTC.

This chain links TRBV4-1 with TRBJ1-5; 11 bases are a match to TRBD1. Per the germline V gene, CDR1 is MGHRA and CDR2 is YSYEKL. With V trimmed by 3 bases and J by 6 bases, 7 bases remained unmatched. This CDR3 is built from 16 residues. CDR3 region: CASSHREGQGGQPQHF. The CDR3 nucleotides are TGCGCCAGCAGCCATCGGGAGGGACAGGGGGGTCAGCCCCAGCATTTT.